A single sample gave rise to the 13 T cell receptor beta chains below, sequenced in a study of T cell changes during pregnancy in multiple sclerosis (dated by TCRdb to the late 2010s). Libraries were built with the immunoSEQ multiplex PCR assay. The table comes from immuneACCESS by way of TCRdb, which keeps in-frame sequences with V and J called. Part of the clones is missing from these tables; in studies checked, under half for an unresolved V gene and the rest for unknown reasons. This sample comprises approximately 100,000 clones, 91% of them detected only once. Clones ranked in the top ten supply 3% to 3.5% of the sample. The material sequenced was peripheral blood, taken after pregnancy. These receptors originate from a female donor with multiple sclerosis, enrolled in a pregnancy study.

The chain is built from TRBV5-1 and TRBJ2-5; perhaps TRBD2 as D (5 bases). V gave up 3 bases and J gave up 3 bases, with 12 bases separating them. The germline gives CDR1 SGHRS, CDR2 YFSETQ. The CDR3 consists of 14 residues. CDR3 DNA: TGCGCCAGCAGCTGGGGAGTCTTGGAAGAGACCCAGTACTTC. Translated: CASSWGVLEETQYF.

The rearrangement joins TRBV27 to TRBJ2-1, with 8 bases aligning to TRBD1. The CDR3 spans 12 residues. CDR1 and CDR2 (germline): MNHEY, SMNVEV (reference sequence). Germline trimming cut 10 bases from V and 7 bases from J; bases unmatched to any gene: 6. The CDR3 region is CAIRTGWNEQFF. Written as DNA, the CDR3 is TGTGCCATAAGGACAGGGTGGAATGAGCAGTTCTTC.

This chain connects TRBV27 to TRBJ1-1; perhaps TRBD1 as D (5 bases). The germline V gene encodes CDR1 MNHEY and CDR2 SMNVEV (reference sequence). Trimming cost V 0 bases and J 1 base, with 9 bases left between them. The CDR3 has 15 amino acids. Written as DNA, the CDR3 is TGTGCCAGCAGTTTATCCCCTACAGGGAACACTGAAGCTTTCTTT. It encodes CASSLSPTGNTEAFF.

This chain connects TRBV18 to TRBJ1-3; D perhaps matches TRBD1 (6 bases). Germline loops: CDR1 KGHSH, CDR2 LQKENI. The CDR3 sequence is 14 residues long. V lost 4 bases to trimming and J lost 0 bases, with 7 bases between them. The CDR3 loop is CASSRDISGNTIYF. In nucleotides, the CDR3 is TGTGCCAGCTCACGGGACATCTCTGGAAACACCATATATTTT.

This clone was observed a single time. The chain carries TRBV10-1 and TRBJ2-1, with TRBD1 matching over 7 bases. The junction had 5 bases not matched to a gene; V was cut back by 3 bases and J by 3 bases. The CDR3 covers 15 residues. Germline CDR1 and CDR2: WNHNN and SYGVQD (reference sequence). The CDR3 is CASSDGDRDYNEQFF. The CDR3 DNA reads TGCGCCAGCAGTGATGGGGACAGAGACTACAATGAGCAGTTCTTC.

V gene TRBV6-6 combines with J gene TRBJ2-2, with 9 bases identical to TRBD2. V lost 2 bases and J lost 3; bases outside the gene matches: 4. The CDR3 runs 16 residues. Germline values: CDR1 MNHNY, CDR2 SVGAGI (reference sequence). The CDR3 loop is CASSYPSGTHTGELFF. Here the CDR3 DNA reads TGTGCCAGCAGTTACCCTAGCGGGACTCACACCGGGGAGCTGTTTTTT.

V usage is TRBV28 and J usage is TRBJ1-3; no definite D call. Germline-derived CDR1 and CDR2 are MDHEN and SYDVKM. V shed 7 bases and J shed 0 bases, with 7 bases lying between them. The CDR3 length is 13 residues. The CDR3, as DNA: TGTGCCAGCATCTCCAGCTCTGGAAACACCATATATTTT. Protein: CASISSSGNTIYF.

The rearrangement joins TRBV7-9 to TRBJ1-1, with D possibly TRBD1 on 6 matching bases. Germline V gives CDR1 SEHNR, CDR2 FQNEAQ (reference sequence). V was cut by 6 bases and J by 1 base, with 12 bases left in between. CDR3 length equals 14 residues. The DNA for the CDR3 is TGTGCCAGCAGTCAAGCGACAGGGAACACTGAAGCTTTCTTT. This gives the protein CASSQATGNTEAFF.

The DNA for the CDR3 is TGTGCCACCACAGGGGGCTCTTCGTCCGAGACCCAGTACTTC. The encoded protein is CATTGGSSSETQYF. The V gene is TRBV2, the J gene TRBJ2-5; 9 bases align to TRBD1. Germline V gene lookup returns CDR1 SNHLY and CDR2 FYNNEI. V lost 10 bases, J lost 5 bases, and 11 bases stayed unmatched. The length of the CDR3 is 14 residues.

The V gene is TRBV30, the J gene TRBJ1-5, with D unresolved. V was shortened by 3 bases and J by 3 bases, with 9 bases between the two germline ends. This CDR3 has 13 residues. Germline values: CDR1 GTSNPN, CDR2 SVGIG (reference sequence). The CDR3 DNA reads as TGTGCCTGGAGCTGGCAGGACAATCAGCCCCAGCATTTT. This encodes CAWSWQDNQPQHF.

The chain has TRBV29-1 and TRBJ1-2; D call uncertain. Germline V gene data show CDR1 as SQVTM and CDR2 as ANQGSEA. The CDR3 extends over 11 amino acids. V was trimmed by 6 bases and J by 7 bases, leaving 12 bases between them. CDR3 residues: CSVVEEAGYTF. The CDR3 DNA is TGCAGCGTCGTCGAGGAGGCTGGCTACACCTTC. Combining the CDR3 with reference TRBV29-1 and TRBJ1-2 gives the whole variable domain SAVISQKPSRDICQRGTSLTIQCQVDSQVTMMFWYRQQPGQSLTLIATANQGSEATYESGFVIDKFPISRPNLTFSTLTVSNMSPEDSSIYLCSVVEEAGYTFGSGTRLTVV.

DNA for the CDR3: TGCGCCAGCACCCGCGGGGGAACGGGTGGGGGTAACGAGCAGTACTTC. This translates into CASTRGGTGGGNEQYF. V gene TRBV5-1 combines with J gene TRBJ2-7; 7 nucleotides align to TRBD2. Germline V gene data show CDR1 as SGHRS and CDR2 as YFSETQ. This CDR3 has 16 amino acids. V was pared by 6 bases and J by 5 bases, with 17 bases of the junction left unmatched.

This clone was observed a handful of times. The rearrangement joins TRBV9 to TRBJ1-1; D is perhaps TRBD1 (5 bases). Per germline, CDR1 SGDLS and CDR2 YYNGEE. V was trimmed by 0 bases and J by 0 bases, leaving 6 bases between them. The CDR3 sequence is 14 residues long. The chain's CDR3 is CASSVAGMNTEAFF. For the CDR3, the DNA is TGTGCCAGCAGCGTAGCAGGGATGAACACTGAAGCTTTCTTT.